A single sample is the source of the 31 T cell receptor beta chains below, sequenced in a study of blood T cell repertoires in COVID-19. Generated by immunoSEQ multiplex PCR, the TCRdb table keeps only in-frame clones and is missing some. The sample carries a few hundred thousand clones, roughly 89% recorded once. Input material: peripheral blood. The receptors derive from a woman aged 25 to 39 with active or convalescent COVID-19.

This chain joins TRBV20-1 and TRBJ2-1, with D perhaps matching TRBD2 (5 bases). The CDR3 extends over 11 amino acids. The V end lost 3 bases, the J end lost 10 bases, and 10 bases lay between the germline ends. Looked up from germline, CDR1 is DFQATT and CDR2 is SNEGSKA (reference sequence). The CDR3 region has the DNA TGCAGTGCTAGCGACCCGGGGGAGCAGTTCTTC. Its protein product is CSASDPGEQFF.

The rearrangement joins TRBV29-1 to TRBJ1-3; D is unclear. The ends were cut back, 5 bases at V and 0 bases at J, with 11 bases in the middle. Germline V CDR1 and CDR2: SQVTM, ANQGSEA. The CDR3 is made up of 14 amino acids. DNA for the CDR3: TGCAGCGTTCGCGGAGAAAACTCTGGAAACACCATATATTTT. It codes for CSVRGENSGNTIYF.

The rearrangement uses TRBV28 and TRBJ2-3, with 12 nucleotides matching TRBD2. This CDR3 comprises 16 residues. The V gene's germline CDR1 is MDHEN and CDR2 SYDVKM. Germline trimming cut 5 bases from V and 2 bases from J; bases unmatched to any gene: 5. The CDR3 region has the DNA TGTGCCAGCAGTCCACCTAGCGGGGGGGCCACAGATACGCAGTATTTT. It translates to CASSPPSGGATDTQYF.

The rearrangement joins TRBV5-1 to TRBJ2-1; 7 bases agree with TRBD1. The CDR3 is 15 residues long. Germline CDR1 is SGHRS and CDR2 is YFSETQ. With V trimmed by 0 bases and J by 5 bases, 5 bases remained unmatched. CDR3 protein: CASSLAGDSNNEQFF. CDR3 nucleotide sequence: TGCGCCAGCAGCTTGGCCGGGGACAGCAACAATGAGCAGTTCTTC.

The chain links TRBV30 to TRBJ1-2, with D uncertain. V was trimmed by 3 bases and J by 5 bases, leaving 22 bases between them. The V gene's germline CDR1 is GTSNPN and CDR2 SVGIG (reference sequence). The CDR3 covers 16 residues. CDR3 sequence: CAWRVSPPWTGYGYTF. The CDR3 coding sequence is TGTGCCTGGAGAGTCTCTCCCCCGTGGACGGGATATGGCTACACCTTC.

V is TRBV5-6 and J is TRBJ1-4; D perhaps matches TRBD1 (6 bases). Germline lookup yields CDR1 SGHDT and CDR2 YYEEEE. The CDR3 covers 14 residues. Trimming cost V 4 bases and J 4 bases, with 11 bases left between them. The CDR3 nucleotides are TGTGCCAGCAGCAAACAGGGATTTAATGAAAAACTGTTTTTT. Translated, it gives CASSKQGFNEKLFF.

The chain is built from TRBV4-3 and TRBJ2-2; 9 bases line up with TRBD2. Germline CDR1 and CDR2: LGHNA and YSLEER. V gave up 3 bases and J gave up 4 bases; unmatched junction bases: 3. The CDR3 totals 15 residues. Here the CDR3 DNA reads TGCGCCAGCAGCCAGGGACTAGCCATCACCGGGGAGCTGTTTTTT. Residues: CASSQGLAITGELFF.

The chain has TRBV7-3 and TRBJ1-6, with D possibly TRBD1 on 6 matching bases. The germline CDR1 and CDR2 sequences are SGHTA and FQGTGA. V lost 3 bases, J lost 6 bases, and 12 bases lay in between. The CDR3 is 15 residues long. CDR3 amino acids: CASSFTGSSNSPLHF. The CDR3 DNA reads TGTGCCAGCAGCTTCACAGGGTCTAGTAATTCACCCCTCCACTTT.

The genes are TRBV6-5 and TRBJ1-1, with a possible D match to TRBD1 (5 bases). V dropped 6 bases and J dropped 2 bases, with 10 bases sitting between them. The CDR3 runs 13 residues. Germline V CDR1 and CDR2: MNHEY, SVGAGI. Written as DNA, the CDR3 is TGTGCCAGCAGAGAGACAGTAAACACTGAAGCTTTCTTT. It encodes CASRETVNTEAFF.

The rearrangement joins TRBV5-1 to TRBJ2-5; TRBD2 agrees at 16 bases. The CDR3 is 18 residues long. Germline loops: CDR1 SGHRS, CDR2 YFSETQ. V dropped 0 bases and J dropped 4; count of bases not matched to a gene: 6. CDR3: CASSLAGTSGGARETQYF. In DNA form, the CDR3 reads TGCGCCAGCAGCTTGGCCGGGACTAGCGGGGGGGCAAGAGAGACCCAGTACTTC. The full variable domain, in which reference TRBV5-1 and TRBJ2-5 provide the parts outside the CDR3, is KAGVTQTPRYLIKTRGQQVTLSCSPISGHRSVSWYQQTPGQGLQFLFEYFSETQRNKGNFPGRFSGRQFSNSRSEMNVSTLELGDSALYLCASSLAGTSGGARETQYFGPGTRLLVL.

V gene TRBV30 combines with J gene TRBJ1-6; 7 nucleotides line up with TRBD1. V gave up 3 bases and J gave up 5 bases; unmatched junction bases: 4. Germline assignment: CDR1 GTSNPN and CDR2 SVGIG (reference sequence). The CDR3 extends over 14 amino acids. CDR3 residues: CAWSFTGDNSPLHF. The CDR3 DNA reads TGTGCCTGGAGCTTCACAGGGGATAATTCACCCCTCCACTTT.

The V gene is TRBV6-5, the J gene TRBJ1-2; tentatively, D is TRBD1 (6 bases). Per germline, CDR1 MNHEY and CDR2 SVGAGI. V was shortened by 2 bases and J by 1 base, with 11 bases between the two germline ends. This CDR3 spans 15 amino acids. CDR3 loop: CASSYDRFSNYGYTF. The CDR3 coding sequence is TGTGCCAGCAGTTACGACAGGTTTAGTAACTATGGCTACACCTTC.

This clone was found once. CDR3 amino acids: CAWADRVGGGYTF. CDR3 in DNA: TGTGCCTGGGCCGACAGGGTCGGGGGTGGCTACACCTTC. The gene calls are TRBV30 and TRBJ1-2; TRBD1 aligns across 7 bases. CDR1 and CDR2 from the germline V gene are GTSNPN and SVGIG (reference sequence). The trim removed 5 bases at V and 7 bases at J, leaving 10 bases unmatched. CDR3 length equals 13 residues.

J is TRBJ1-5 and V is TRBV28, with a possible D match to TRBD1 (5 bases). CDR3 length equals 14 residues. Trimming left V 6 bases short and J 4 bases short, with 13 bases between. Germline V gene sequence: CDR1 MDHEN, CDR2 SYDVKM. CDR3 sequence: CASSTRTLNQPQHF. DNA of the CDR3: TGTGCCAGCAGCACTCGGACACTGAATCAGCCCCAGCATTTT.

The chain carries TRBV30 and TRBJ1-5; maybe TRBD1 (6 bases). Germline lookup yields CDR1 GTSNPN and CDR2 SVGIG (reference sequence). V lost 5 bases and J 3 bases, leaving 14 bases between the germline ends. This CDR3 comprises 14 residues. For the CDR3, the DNA is TGTGCCTGGGGCCCGGGGGGCCCCAATCAGCCCCAGCATTTT. It translates to CAWGPGGPNQPQHF. Filled out from reference TRBV30 and TRBJ1-5, the complete variable domain reads SQTIHQWPATLVQPVGSPLSLECTVEGTSNPNLYWYRQAAGRGLQLLFYSVGIGQISSEVPQNLSASRPQDRQFILSSKKLLLSDSGFYLCAWGPGGPNQPQHFGDGTRLSIL.

The chain combines TRBV18 with TRBJ2-3, with 11 bases aligning to TRBD2. Germline V gives CDR1 KGHSH, CDR2 LQKENI. J lost 3 bases, V lost 2 bases, and 4 bases had no gene match. The CDR3 totals 16 residues. The CDR3 sequence is CASSPLAGGQTDTQYF. DNA of the CDR3: TGTGCCAGCTCACCATTAGCGGGGGGGCAAACAGATACGCAGTATTTT.

There are a few counts of this clone. The chain couples TRBV6-2 or TRBV6-3 to TRBJ1-1; 8 bases map to TRBD1. The CDR3 contains 16 residues. Germline CDR1 and CDR2: MNHEY and SVGEGT. Trimming at V came to 3 bases and at J to 5 bases, leaving 11 bases not matched to a gene. CDR3 protein: CASSYPGQGGKTEAFF. CDR3 DNA sequence: TGTGCCAGCAGTTATCCCGGACAGGGAGGAAAAACTGAAGCTTTCTTT.

This rearrangement joins TRBV5-6 to TRBJ1-2; 7 nucleotides agree with TRBD1. CDR3 length: 17 amino acids. Germline loops: CDR1 SGHDT, CDR2 YYEEEE. The trim removed 3 bases at V and 3 bases at J, leaving 14 bases unmatched. The CDR3 here is CASSSTRTGGGDYGYTF. In nucleotides, the CDR3 is TGTGCCAGCAGCTCTACTCGGACAGGAGGGGGTGACTATGGCTACACCTTC.

The V and J genes are TRBV7-2 and TRBJ1-2, with a tentative D call TRBD1 (5 bases). This CDR3 is 12 amino acids long. The germline CDR1 and CDR2 sequences are SGHTA and FQGNSA. Trimming cost V 5 bases and J 5 bases, with 9 bases left between them. CDR3 protein: CASSADSYGYTF. The CDR3 bases are TGTGCCAGCAGCGCCGACAGTTATGGCTACACCTTC.

This clone was detected once. The chain employs TRBV28 and TRBJ1-4; perhaps TRBD1 as D (6 bases). Trimming pared 7 bases from V and 6 bases from J, leaving 18 bases between. CDR3 size: 15 residues. Per the germline V gene, CDR1 is MDHEN and CDR2 is SYDVKM. The CDR3 nucleotides read TGTGCCAGCAACCAACCGGGGGGGCTGGATGAAAAACTGTTTTTT. Amino acids: CASNQPGGLDEKLFF. The whole variable domain, filled in from reference TRBV28 and TRBJ1-4, reads DVKVTQSSRYLVKRTGEKVFLECVQDMDHENMFWYRQDPGLGLRLIYFSYDVKMKEKGDIPEGYSVSREKKERFSLILESASTNQTSMYLCASNQPGGLDEKLFFGSGTQLSVL.

This rearrangement joins TRBV5-6 to TRBJ1-5, with TRBD1 identical over 8 bases. CDR1 is SGHDT, CDR2 YYEEEE, per germline. Germline trimming cut 0 bases from V and 5 bases from J; bases unmatched to any gene: 4. The CDR3 extends over 15 amino acids. CDR3 region: CASSLGRGLDQPQHF. DNA of the CDR3: TGTGCCAGCAGCTTGGGCAGGGGGCTGGATCAGCCCCAGCATTTT.

The chain has TRBV7-8 and TRBJ1-4; unclear D gene. CDR3 size: 15 residues. The V gene lost 0 bases and the J gene lost 7 bases, with 12 bases spanning the gap. The germline gives CDR1 SGHVS, CDR2 FQNEAQ. The CDR3 sequence: CASSLALRVAEKLFF. CDR3 DNA sequence: TGTGCCAGCAGCTTAGCGCTTCGGGTTGCTGAAAAACTGTTTTTT. Together with reference TRBV7-8 and TRBJ1-4, the CDR3 gives the full variable domain: GAGVSQSPRYKVAKRGQDVALRCDPISGHVSLFWYQQALGQGPEFLTYFQNEAQLDKSGLPSDRFFAERPEGSVSTLKIQRTQQEDSAVYLCASSLALRVAEKLFFGSGTQLSVL.

J is TRBJ2-1 and V is TRBV7-9, with a tentative D call TRBD1 (5 bases). Germline V lookup: CDR1 SEHNR, CDR2 FQNEAQ (reference sequence). The CDR3 covers 15 residues. Trimming took 5 bases from V and 12 from J, leaving 23 bases between them. This CDR3 is CASSPWGRENSGQFF. For the CDR3, the DNA is TGTGCCAGCAGCCCCTGGGGCAGGGAAAACTCTGGGCAGTTCTTC.

This clone appeared once. V gene TRBV27 combines with J gene TRBJ1-2; 8 positions agree with TRBD1. The V gene's germline CDR1 is MNHEY and CDR2 SMNVEV (reference sequence). The V and J ends lost 3 bases and 8 bases, in that order; junction bases with no gene match: 8. CDR3 length equals 14 residues. The CDR3 reads CASSLFAGQGGYTF. CDR3 bases: TGTGCCAGCAGTTTGTTCGCTGGACAGGGCGGCTACACCTTC.

Concerning this clone itself: Given a much more abundant clone one base away, this may be a read error. This chain connects TRBV3-1 (or the pseudogene TRBV3-2) to TRBJ2-7, with D perhaps TRBD1 (6 bases). Trimming took off 4 bases at V and 0 bases at J, with 7 bases between the two ends. The CDR3 is 13 residues long. CDR1 and CDR2 from the germline V gene are LGHDT and YNNKEL (reference sequence). In DNA form, the CDR3 reads TGTGCCAGCAGCCGACAGGACTCCTACGAGCAGTACTTC. This translates into CASSRQDSYEQYF.

The chain recombines TRBV27 with TRBJ1-2; D unclear. Trimming cost V 1 base and J 4 bases, with 7 bases left between them. Looked up from germline, CDR1 is MNHEY and CDR2 is SMNVEV (reference sequence). The CDR3 is 13 residues long. The CDR3 sequence: CASSLYGSYGYTF. The DNA of the CDR3 is TGTGCCAGCAGTTTATATGGCTCCTATGGCTACACCTTC.

The chain employs TRBV12-5 and TRBJ2-1, with 7 bases lining up with TRBD2. The V segment lost 1 base and the J segment 4 bases; nucleotides outside the gene matches: 10. The germline CDR1 and CDR2 sequences are LGHNT and FRNRAP. The CDR3 consists of 17 residues. This CDR3 reads CASGLATGEGRYNEQFF. CDR3 DNA sequence: TGTGCTAGTGGTTTGGCAACGGGGGAGGGTAGGTACAATGAGCAGTTCTTC.

V usage is TRBV4-3 and J usage is TRBJ2-3, with TRBD1 identical over 7 bases. The CDR3 contains 15 residues. V trimming: 5 bases; J trimming: 2 bases; junction bases outside the gene matches: 7. Per germline, CDR1 LGHNA and CDR2 YSLEER. The CDR3 DNA reads as TGCGCCAGCAGCTCACAGGGGCGGGTCACAGATACGCAGTATTTT. This sequence encodes CASSSQGRVTDTQYF.

This chain joins TRBV6-5 and TRBJ1-3; D ambiguous. V shed 2 bases and J shed 4 bases, with 6 bases lying between them. The CDR3 has 13 residues. The germline V gene encodes CDR1 MNHEY and CDR2 SVGAGI. CDR3 sequence (DNA): TGTGCCAGCAGTTACAATTCGGGAAACACCATATATTTT. It specifies CASSYNSGNTIYF.

The DNA of the CDR3 is TGTGCCAGCAGTGAAGGGGCAGGGGTTGATGGCTACACCTTC. This sequence encodes CASSEGAGVDGYTF. This chain joins TRBV2 and TRBJ1-2; D perhaps matches TRBD1 (6 bases). Germline V CDR1 and CDR2: SNHLY, FYNNEI. V dropped 1 base and J dropped 6 bases, with 12 bases sitting between them. This CDR3 contains 14 residues.

The rearrangement links TRBV5-6 to TRBJ1-2; a weak D match, TRBD1 (6 bases). Germline V gene sequence: CDR1 SGHDT, CDR2 YYEEEE. The CDR3 is 13 amino acids. V dropped 2 bases and J dropped 7 bases, with 12 bases sitting between them. The chain's CDR3 is CASSLWRGAGYTF. CDR3 bases: TGTGCCAGCAGCTTATGGCGGGGGGCTGGCTACACCTTC. Supplemented by reference TRBV5-6 and TRBJ1-2, the full variable domain reads DAGVTQSPTHLIKTRGQQVTLRCSPKSGHDTVSWYQQALGQGPQFIFQYYEEEERQRGNFPDRFSGHQFPNYSSELNVNALLLGDSALYLCASSLWRGAGYTFGSGTRLTVV.